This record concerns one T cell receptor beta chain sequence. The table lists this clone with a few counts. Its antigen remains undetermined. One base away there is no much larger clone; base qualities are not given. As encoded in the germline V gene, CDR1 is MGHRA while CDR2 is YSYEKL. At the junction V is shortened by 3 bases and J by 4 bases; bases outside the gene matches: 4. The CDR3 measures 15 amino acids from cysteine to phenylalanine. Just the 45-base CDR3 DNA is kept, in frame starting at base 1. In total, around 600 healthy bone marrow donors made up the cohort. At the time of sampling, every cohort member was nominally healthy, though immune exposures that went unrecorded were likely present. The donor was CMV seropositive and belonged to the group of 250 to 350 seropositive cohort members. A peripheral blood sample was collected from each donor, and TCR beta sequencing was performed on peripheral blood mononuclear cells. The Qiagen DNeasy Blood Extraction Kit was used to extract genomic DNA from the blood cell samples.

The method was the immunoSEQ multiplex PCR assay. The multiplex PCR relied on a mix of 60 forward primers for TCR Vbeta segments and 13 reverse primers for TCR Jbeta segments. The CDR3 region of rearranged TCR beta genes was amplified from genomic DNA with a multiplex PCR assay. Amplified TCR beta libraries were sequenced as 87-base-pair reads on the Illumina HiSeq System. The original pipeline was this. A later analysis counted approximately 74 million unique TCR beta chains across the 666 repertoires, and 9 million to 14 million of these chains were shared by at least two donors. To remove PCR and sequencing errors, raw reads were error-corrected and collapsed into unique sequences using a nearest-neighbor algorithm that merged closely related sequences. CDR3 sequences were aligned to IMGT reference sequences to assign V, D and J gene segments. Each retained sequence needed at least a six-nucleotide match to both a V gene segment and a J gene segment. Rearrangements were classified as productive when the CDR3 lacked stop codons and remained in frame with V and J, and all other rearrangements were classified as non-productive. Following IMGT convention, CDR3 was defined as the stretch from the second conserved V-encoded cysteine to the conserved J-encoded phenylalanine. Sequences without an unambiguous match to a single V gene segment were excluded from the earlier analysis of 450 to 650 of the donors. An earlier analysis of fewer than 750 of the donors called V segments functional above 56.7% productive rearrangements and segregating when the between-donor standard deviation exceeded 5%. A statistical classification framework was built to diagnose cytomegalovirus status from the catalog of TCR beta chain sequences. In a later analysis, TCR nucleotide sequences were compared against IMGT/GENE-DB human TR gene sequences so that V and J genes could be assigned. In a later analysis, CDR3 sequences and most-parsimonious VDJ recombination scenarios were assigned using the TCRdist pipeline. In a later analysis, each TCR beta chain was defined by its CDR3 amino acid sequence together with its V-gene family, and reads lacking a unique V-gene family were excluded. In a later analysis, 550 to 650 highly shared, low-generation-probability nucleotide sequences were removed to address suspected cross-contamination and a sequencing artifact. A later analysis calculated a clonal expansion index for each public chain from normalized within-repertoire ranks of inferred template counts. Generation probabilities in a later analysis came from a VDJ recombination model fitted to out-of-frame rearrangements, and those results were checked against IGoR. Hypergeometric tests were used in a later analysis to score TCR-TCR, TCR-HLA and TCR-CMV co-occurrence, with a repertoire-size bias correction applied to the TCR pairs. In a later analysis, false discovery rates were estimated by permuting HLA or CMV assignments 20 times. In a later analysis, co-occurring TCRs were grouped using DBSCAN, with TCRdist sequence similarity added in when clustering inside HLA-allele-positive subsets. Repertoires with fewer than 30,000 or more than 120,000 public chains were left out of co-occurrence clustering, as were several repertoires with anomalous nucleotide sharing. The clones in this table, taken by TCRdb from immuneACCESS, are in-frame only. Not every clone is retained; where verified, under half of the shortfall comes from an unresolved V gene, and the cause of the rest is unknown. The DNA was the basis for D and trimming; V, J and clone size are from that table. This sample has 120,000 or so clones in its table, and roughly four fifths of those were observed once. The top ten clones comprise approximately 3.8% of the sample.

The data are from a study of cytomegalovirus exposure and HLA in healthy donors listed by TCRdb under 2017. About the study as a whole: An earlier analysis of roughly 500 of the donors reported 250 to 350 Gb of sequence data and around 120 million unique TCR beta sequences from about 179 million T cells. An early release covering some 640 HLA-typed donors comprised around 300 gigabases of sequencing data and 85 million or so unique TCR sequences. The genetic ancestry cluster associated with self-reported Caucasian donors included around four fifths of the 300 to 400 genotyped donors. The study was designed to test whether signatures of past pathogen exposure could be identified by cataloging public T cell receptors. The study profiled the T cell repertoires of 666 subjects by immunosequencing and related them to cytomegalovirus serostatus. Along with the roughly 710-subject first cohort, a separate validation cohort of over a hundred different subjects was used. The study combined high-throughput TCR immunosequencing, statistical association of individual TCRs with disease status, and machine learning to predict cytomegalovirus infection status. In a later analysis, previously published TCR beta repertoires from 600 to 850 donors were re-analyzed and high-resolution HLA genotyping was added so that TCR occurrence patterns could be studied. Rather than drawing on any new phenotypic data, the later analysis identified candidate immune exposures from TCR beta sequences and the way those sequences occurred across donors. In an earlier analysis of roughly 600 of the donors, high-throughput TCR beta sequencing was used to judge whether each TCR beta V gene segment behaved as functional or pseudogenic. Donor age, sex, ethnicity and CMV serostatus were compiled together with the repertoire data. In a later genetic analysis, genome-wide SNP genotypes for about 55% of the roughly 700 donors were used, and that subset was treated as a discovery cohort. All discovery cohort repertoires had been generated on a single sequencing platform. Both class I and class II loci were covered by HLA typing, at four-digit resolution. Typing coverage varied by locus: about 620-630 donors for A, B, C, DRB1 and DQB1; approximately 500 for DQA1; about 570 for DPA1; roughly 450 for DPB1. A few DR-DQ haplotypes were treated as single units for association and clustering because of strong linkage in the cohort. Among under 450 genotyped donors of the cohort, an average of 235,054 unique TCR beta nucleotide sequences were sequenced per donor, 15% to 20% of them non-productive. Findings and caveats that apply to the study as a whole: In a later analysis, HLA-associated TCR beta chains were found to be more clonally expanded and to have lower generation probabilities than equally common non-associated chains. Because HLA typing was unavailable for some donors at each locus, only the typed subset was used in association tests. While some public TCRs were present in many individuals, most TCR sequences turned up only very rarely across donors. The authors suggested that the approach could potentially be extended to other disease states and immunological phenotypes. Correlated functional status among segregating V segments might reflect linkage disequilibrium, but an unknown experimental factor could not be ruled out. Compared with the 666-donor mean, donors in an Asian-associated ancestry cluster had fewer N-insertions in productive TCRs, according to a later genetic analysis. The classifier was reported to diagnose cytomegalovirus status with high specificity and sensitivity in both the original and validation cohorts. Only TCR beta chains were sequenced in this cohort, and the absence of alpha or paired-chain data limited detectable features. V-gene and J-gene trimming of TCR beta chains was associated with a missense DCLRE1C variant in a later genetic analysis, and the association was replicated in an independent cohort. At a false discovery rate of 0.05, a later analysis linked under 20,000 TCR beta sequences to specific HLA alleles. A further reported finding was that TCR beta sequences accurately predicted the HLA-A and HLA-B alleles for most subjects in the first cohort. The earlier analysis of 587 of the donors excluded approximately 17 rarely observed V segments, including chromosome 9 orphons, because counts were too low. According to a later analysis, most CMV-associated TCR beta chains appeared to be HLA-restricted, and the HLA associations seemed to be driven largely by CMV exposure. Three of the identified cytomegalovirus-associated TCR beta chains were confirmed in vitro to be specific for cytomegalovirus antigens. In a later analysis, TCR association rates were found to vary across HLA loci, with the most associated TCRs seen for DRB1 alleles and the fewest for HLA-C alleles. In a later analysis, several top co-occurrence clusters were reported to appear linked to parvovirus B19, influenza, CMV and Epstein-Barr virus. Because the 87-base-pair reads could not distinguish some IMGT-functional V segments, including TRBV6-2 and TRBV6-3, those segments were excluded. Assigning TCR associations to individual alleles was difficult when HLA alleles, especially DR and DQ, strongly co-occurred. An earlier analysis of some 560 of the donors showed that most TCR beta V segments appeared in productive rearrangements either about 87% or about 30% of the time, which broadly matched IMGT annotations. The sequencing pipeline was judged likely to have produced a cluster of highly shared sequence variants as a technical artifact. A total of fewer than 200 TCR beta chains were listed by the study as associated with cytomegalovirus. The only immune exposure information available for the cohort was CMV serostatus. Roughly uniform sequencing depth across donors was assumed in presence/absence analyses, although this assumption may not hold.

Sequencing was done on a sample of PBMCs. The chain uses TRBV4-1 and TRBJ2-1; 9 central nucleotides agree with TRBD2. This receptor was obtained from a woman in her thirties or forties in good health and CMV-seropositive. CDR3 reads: CASSQASGDYNEQFF. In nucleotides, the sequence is TGCGCCAGCAGCCAGGCTAGCGGGGATTACAATGAGCAGTTCTTC.